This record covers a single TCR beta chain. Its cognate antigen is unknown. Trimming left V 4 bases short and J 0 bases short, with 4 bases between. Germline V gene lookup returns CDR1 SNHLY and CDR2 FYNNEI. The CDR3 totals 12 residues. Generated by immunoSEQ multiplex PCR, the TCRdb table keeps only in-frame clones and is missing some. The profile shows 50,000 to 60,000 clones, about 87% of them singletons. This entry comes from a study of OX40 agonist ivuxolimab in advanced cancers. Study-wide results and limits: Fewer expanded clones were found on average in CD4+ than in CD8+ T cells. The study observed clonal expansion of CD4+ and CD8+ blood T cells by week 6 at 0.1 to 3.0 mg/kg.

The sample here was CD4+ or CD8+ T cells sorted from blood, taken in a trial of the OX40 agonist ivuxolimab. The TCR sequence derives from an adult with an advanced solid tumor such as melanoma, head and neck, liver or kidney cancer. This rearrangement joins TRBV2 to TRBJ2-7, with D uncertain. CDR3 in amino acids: CASSATSYEQYF. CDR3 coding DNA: TGTGCCAGCAGTGCTACCTCCTACGAGCAGTACTTC.